This T cell receptor beta chain derives from a study of T-cell memory formation after mild COVID-19. About the study: Largely donor-specific TCR clusters were found.

General study points: CD4+ contracting clones lay mainly in CM and EM, CD8+ ones in EMRA.

Regarding this clonotype: The target antigen is unknown.

TCRdb re-derived calls from the 5' RACE reads in MiXCR, one entry per CDR3 protein. The sample has tens of thousands of distinct CDR3 sequences; about 13% are singletons. The sample taken for sequencing was PBMCs or a T cell subset sorted from them (not recorded which). The TCR comes from a man between 18 and 29 years old who had mild COVID-19 (a few samples of this study predate the infection). Cell type and time point are not known.

DNA of the CDR3: TGTGCCAGCAGCCCACTCGGGGCAAACATTCAGTACTTC. Its translation is CASSPLGANIQYF. The rearrangement links TRBV7-6 to TRBJ2-4; tentatively, D is TRBD1 or TRBD2 (5 bases each). The CDR3 is made up of 13 amino acids. Germline CDR1 SGHVS, CDR2 FNYEAQ. V lost 5 bases and J 6 bases, leaving 11 bases between the germline ends.